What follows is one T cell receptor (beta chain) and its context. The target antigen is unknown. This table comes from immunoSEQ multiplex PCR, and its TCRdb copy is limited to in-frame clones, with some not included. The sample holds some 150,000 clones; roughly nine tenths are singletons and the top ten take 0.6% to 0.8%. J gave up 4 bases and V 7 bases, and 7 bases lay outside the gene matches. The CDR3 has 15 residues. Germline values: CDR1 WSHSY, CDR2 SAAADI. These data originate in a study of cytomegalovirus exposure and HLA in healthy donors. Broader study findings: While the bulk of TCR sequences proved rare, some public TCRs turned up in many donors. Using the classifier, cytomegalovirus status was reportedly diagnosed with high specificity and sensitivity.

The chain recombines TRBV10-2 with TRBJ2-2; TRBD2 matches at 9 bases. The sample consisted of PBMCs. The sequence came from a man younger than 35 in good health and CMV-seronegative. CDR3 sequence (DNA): TGCGCCAGCACGGGGCTAGCGGGAAGCACCGGGGAGCTGTTTTTT. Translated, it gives CASTGLAGSTGELFF.